The T cell receptor (beta chain) described here comes from a study of blood T cells in healthy people across ages. Broader study findings: Strongly correlated with naive T cell percentage was TCR beta diversity.

Combining a sample-barcoded 5' primer with a J-beta primer mix, a second PCR ran for roughly 7 to 11 cycles. MiXCR, run by TCRdb on the 5' RACE reads, gives a single entry per CDR3 protein. The sample comprises about 620,000 distinct CDR3 sequences, 52% of which are singletons, and roughly 13% rests with the top ten. The individuals who served as donors were healthy Caucasians living in Russia, aged about 6 to 90. Ten or more counts support this clonotype. Its cognate antigen is unknown. Trimming cost V 1 base and J 6 bases, with 12 bases left between them. The CDR3 has 14 amino acids. CDR1 and CDR2 from the germline V gene are SEHNR and FQNEAQ (reference sequence).

V usage is TRBV7-9 and J usage is TRBJ1-2; D is undetermined. The sample comprised blood. The TCR sequence derives from a woman older than 75 in good health. In DNA, the CDR3 is TGTGCCAGCAGCTTAGGGGCCACACGGCATGGCTACACCTTC. It specifies CASSLGATRHGYTF.